Each of the 15 T cell receptor beta chains below was sequenced from the same sample in a study of blood T cell repertoires in COVID-19. Produced via immunoSEQ multiplex PCR; TCRdb's table is partial and in-frame only. The data hold around 300,000 clones, with approximately 90% observed a single time. The sequenced sample consisted of PBMCs or T cells enriched from blood (not recorded which). These receptors all come from a woman aged 25-40 years who had recovered from COVID-19.

About this clone itself: The DNA is omitted, as the CDR3 cannot be located on it reliably, and the CDR3 follows TCRdb's listing. The V gene is TRBV4-1, the J gene TRBJ2-2; the listed D gene, TRBD2, was not tested against the DNA. Looked up from germline, CDR1 is MGHRA and CDR2 is YSYEKL. The CDR3 numbers 16 amino acids, ends counted. The CDR3 protein is CASSESESLRAGELFF.

CDR3 residues: CASSRGQGTGANVLTF. As DNA, the CDR3 is TGCGCCAGCAGCCGCGGACAGGGGACTGGGGCCAACGTCCTGACTTTC. The V gene is TRBV4-1, the J gene TRBJ2-6; 9 bases line up with TRBD1. The V gene's germline CDR1 is MGHRA and CDR2 YSYEKL. The CDR3 totals 16 residues. Trimming at V came to 4 bases and at J to 2 bases, leaving 3 bases not matched to a gene.

J is TRBJ1-4 and V is TRBV9; possibly TRBD1 for D (6 bases). Germline V CDR1 and CDR2: SGDLS, YYNGEE. The CDR3 covers 16 residues. Trimming pared 0 bases from V and 0 bases from J, leaving 9 bases between. CDR3 DNA: TGTGCCAGCAGCGTAGGGACAGCTGCAACTAATGAAAAACTGTTTTTT. Its translation: CASSVGTAATNEKLFF.

The chain recombines TRBV5-4 with TRBJ2-3; TRBD1 agrees at 9 bases. Germline V gives CDR1 SGHNT, CDR2 YYREEE (reference sequence). CDR3 length: 16 residues. With 4 bases clipped from V and 5 bases from J, the junction kept 11 bases outside the gene matches. In DNA form, the CDR3 reads TGTGCCAGCAGCGGGAACCGGGACAGGGTTTTAGATACGCAGTATTTT. Translation: CASSGNRDRVLDTQYF.

The V call is TRBV6-2 or TRBV6-3, the J call TRBJ1-2, with TRBD1 matching 7 bases. Germline CDR1 MNHEY, CDR2 SVGEGT. Trimming took 5 bases from V and 8 from J; bases not matched to a gene: 8. This CDR3 has 13 amino acids. CDR3 sequence (DNA): TGTGCCAGCAGTAACGACAGGGTGTTGGGCTACACCTTC. Translated, it gives CASSNDRVLGYTF.

This sequence joins TRBV4-2 and TRBJ2-3, with TRBD2 matching 12 bases. The CDR3 spans 17 residues. CDR1 is LGHNA, CDR2 YNFKEQ, per germline. Losses at the gene ends were 0 bases for V and 4 bases for J; bases not matched to a gene: 5. CDR3 in DNA: TGTGCCAGCAGCCAAGATCTAGCGGGAGGGGCCCCAGATACGCAGTATTTT. Amino acid sequence: CASSQDLAGGAPDTQYF.

The V and J genes are TRBV7-9 and TRBJ2-1; D may be TRBD2 (6 bases). Germline V gene data show CDR1 as SEHNR and CDR2 as FQNEAQ (reference sequence). CDR3 length equals 15 residues. The V end was cut by 0 bases, the J end by 9 bases, with 15 bases between. Here the CDR3 DNA reads TGTGCCAGCAGCTTAGCCGGGATGACTAGTGGTGAGCAGTTCTTC. Translated: CASSLAGMTSGEQFF.

Concerning this clone itself: The sample has other DNA sequences that encode this CDR3 too. The V gene is TRBV28, the J gene TRBJ2-5, with 7 bases matching TRBD2. The CDR3 has 14 amino acids. The trim removed 6 bases at V and 5 bases at J, leaving 9 bases unmatched. From germline, CDR1 is MDHEN and CDR2 SYDVKM. CDR3 in amino acids: CASSLGRGGETQYF. The CDR3 DNA sequence: TGTGCCAGCAGCTTGGGGCGGGGAGGGGAGACCCAGTACTTC.

The V call is TRBV3-1 (or the pseudogene TRBV3-2), the J call TRBJ2-3; TRBD2 agrees at 10 bases. The CDR3 runs 16 residues. The ends lost 3 bases at V and 2 bases at J; junction bases unmatched: 5. The germline V gene encodes CDR1 LGHDT and CDR2 YNNKEL (reference sequence). CDR3 protein: CASSQELAGVTDTQYF. The CDR3 bases are TGTGCCAGCAGCCAGGAGCTAGCGGGAGTCACAGATACGCAGTATTTT.

This clone was counted once. The chain couples TRBV7-3 to TRBJ2-1; 10 nucleotides agree with TRBD1. Per the germline V gene, CDR1 is SGHTA and CDR2 is FQGTGA. Trimming cost V 5 bases and J 4 bases; bases outside gene matches: 8. This CDR3 region has 16 residues. In DNA, the CDR3 is TGTGCCAGCAGCCCTACAGGGGGACAGGGGTACAATGAGCAGTTCTTC. Translating gives CASSPTGGQGYNEQFF.

V usage is TRBV24-1 and J usage is TRBJ2-7; no clear D. The V end was cut by 2 bases, the J end by 5 bases, with 3 bases between. CDR3 length: 11 residues. The V gene's germline CDR1 is KGHDR and CDR2 SFDVKD. The CDR3 nucleotides read TGTGCCACCAGTGATTCAAACGAGCAGTACTTC. This codes for CATSDSNEQYF.

Comments on this clone: The sample carries other DNA sequences with the same CDR3. The CDR3 bases are TGTGCCAGTAGTATCGGGACAGGGGCCTACGAGCAGTACTTC. Translated, it gives CASSIGTGAYEQYF. J is TRBJ2-7 and V is TRBV19; 10 bases are a match to TRBD1. In germline, CDR1 is LNHDA, CDR2 SQIVND (reference sequence). Unmatched junction bases numbered 1, after V lost 3 bases and J lost 2 bases. The CDR3 is 14 amino acids.

CDR3 amino acids: CASSDIYNEQFF. For the CDR3, the DNA is TGTGCCAGCAGTGACATCTACAATGAGCAGTTCTTC. The V and J genes are TRBV6-1 and TRBJ2-1, with D uncertain. Germline V gene lookup returns CDR1 MNHNS and CDR2 SASEGT. Trimming pared 3 bases from V and 3 bases from J, leaving 3 bases between. The CDR3 runs 12 residues.

Notes on this clone: Additional DNA sequences in this sample encode the identical CDR3. The rearrangement joins TRBV11-2 to TRBJ2-7; 7 bases map to TRBD1. The CDR3 runs 15 residues. Germline CDR1 reads SGHAT; CDR2 reads FQNNGV. The V segment lost 1 base and the J segment 0 bases; nucleotides outside the gene matches: 3. The DNA for the CDR3 is TGTGCCAGCAGCTTAGCCTCAGGGGGCTCCTACGAGCAGTACTTC. It yields the protein CASSLASGGSYEQYF.

V usage is TRBV28 and J usage is TRBJ1-5; TRBD1 aligns across 9 bases. CDR1 and CDR2 from the germline V gene are MDHEN and SYDVKM. This CDR3 comprises 14 residues. Trimming cost V 6 bases and J 9 bases; bases outside gene matches: 9. CDR3 loop: CASSLQGAVRPQHF. As DNA, the CDR3 is TGTGCCAGCAGCCTACAGGGGGCGGTTCGGCCCCAGCATTTT.